This T cell receptor beta chain derives from a study of post-analysis software for immune sequencing data. Tagging with unique molecular identifiers was a feature of the TCR beta cDNA libraries. T cells numbering roughly 1 to 10 million yielded 450,000 to 500,000 cDNA molecules. Each CDR3 protein is one row after TCRdb ran MiXCR on the PCR reads. The repertoire holds 250,000 to 300,000 distinct CDR3 sequences, about 38% seen once, with under 5.5% in the top ten. With respect to this clonotype: Antigen unknown.

Study results and caveats: Samples from a shared batch, those prepared together, strongly co-clustered by F measure. Comparison of patients with controls showed five TRBV segments more frequent in patients, TRBV5-6, TRBV5-1 and TRBV20-1 among them.

Losses at the gene ends were 5 bases for V and 3 bases for J; bases not matched to a gene: 4. Germline assignment: CDR1 SGHAT and CDR2 FQNNGV. The CDR3 is made up of 15 amino acids. The rearrangement joins TRBV11-2 to TRBJ2-1, with TRBD2 matching over 10 bases. The sequenced sample consisted of blood. This clonotype originated in a girl aged 10 to 17 with multiple sclerosis. The CDR3 is CASSAGTSDYNEQFF. The CDR3 coding sequence is TGTGCCAGCAGCGCCGGGACTAGCGACTACAATGAGCAGTTCTTC. The variable domain in full, with the rest retrieved from reference TRBV11-2 and TRBJ2-1, is EAGVAQSPRYKIIEKRQSVAFWCNPISGHATLYWYQQILGQGPKLLIQFQNNGVVDDSQLPKDRFSAERLKGVDSTLKIQPAKLEDSAVYLCASSAGTSDYNEQFFGPGTRLTVL.